A selection of T cell receptor beta chains follows, all from one sample in a study of blood T cell repertoires in COVID-19. The assay was immunoSEQ multiplex PCR, and TCRdb's table has in-frame clones only and misses some. The repertoire holds fewer than 250,000 clones, approximately 85% seen once, with approximately 2.1% in the top ten. Sequenced input: PBMCs or T cells enriched from blood (not recorded which). These receptors all stem from a woman aged 50 to 65 who had recovered from COVID-19. Each CDR3 is given with its conserved first and last residue. The order of the fields is J gene, V gene, D gene, clone size, CDR3 DNA, CDR3 protein. A D gene is named only where the DNA matches it firmly. Not all rows give a size; the values are once, few, many and, for expanded clones, a class.

J gene: TRBJ2-3
V gene: TRBV5-1
D gene: NA
clone size: NA
CDR3 DNA: TGCGCCAGCAGCCAGGGGGGCCAGGTAGATACGCAGTATTTT
CDR3 protein: CASSQGGQVDTQYF

J gene: TRBJ2-3
V gene: TRBV4-3
D gene: TRBD2
clone size: NA
CDR3 DNA: TGCGCCAGCAGCCAAGAAGGCGGGAGGGCCTTTGGAGATACGCAGTATTTT
CDR3 protein: CASSQEGGRAFGDTQYF

J gene: TRBJ1-1
V gene: TRBV7-2
D gene: NA
clone size: NA
CDR3 DNA: TGTGCCAGCAGGAGGGACATCGTGAACACTGAAGCTTTCTTT
CDR3 protein: CASRRDIVNTEAFF

J gene: TRBJ2-7
V gene: TRBV10-2
D gene: TRBD2
clone size: NA
CDR3 DNA: TGCGCCAGCAGGGCGGGAGGTAGAGAGCAGTACTTC
CDR3 protein: CASRAGGREQYF

J gene: TRBJ2-3
V gene: TRBV6-5
D gene: TRBD2
clone size: NA
CDR3 DNA: TGTGCCAGCATGTCAGCTAGCGGCGGCACAGATACGCAGTATTTT
CDR3 protein: CASMSASGGTDTQYF

J gene: TRBJ1-2
V gene: TRBV5-8
D gene: TRBD1
clone size: NA
CDR3 DNA: TGTGCCAGCAGCTACTACTCAAGGACAGGGAGCTATGGCTACACCTTC
CDR3 protein: CASSYYSRTGSYGYTF

J gene: TRBJ2-3
V gene: TRBV6-5
D gene: TRBD2
clone size: NA
CDR3 DNA: TGTGCCAGCAGTTACATGGGGGGGAAGGGAACAGATACGCAGTATTTT
CDR3 protein: CASSYMGGKGTDTQYF

J gene: TRBJ1-5
V gene: TRBV7-3
D gene: NA
clone size: NA
CDR3 DNA: TGTGCCAGCAGCTTGGGAGGAGGTCAGCCCCAGCATTTT
CDR3 protein: CASSLGGGQPQHF

J gene: TRBJ1-1
V gene: TRBV19
D gene: NA
clone size: NA
CDR3 DNA: TGTGCCAGTAGTATTTACGGGGGGAACACTGAAGCTTTCTTT
CDR3 protein: CASSIYGGNTEAFF

J gene: TRBJ2-5
V gene: TRBV9
D gene: NA
clone size: NA
CDR3 DNA: TGTGCCAGCAGCGTAGGCCGCGGGACCCAGTACTTC
CDR3 protein: CASSVGRGTQYF

J gene: TRBJ1-1
V gene: TRBV18
D gene: NA
clone size: NA
CDR3 DNA: TGTGCCAGCTCACCTACCGATTTGGGAGTCGGCACTGAAGCTTTCTTT
CDR3 protein: CASSPTDLGVGTEAFF

J gene: TRBJ1-3
V gene: TRBV29-1
D gene: NA
clone size: NA
CDR3 DNA: TGCAGCGTTGTGGTTCGGAGCTCTGGAAACACCATATATTTT
CDR3 protein: CSVVVRSSGNTIYF

J gene: TRBJ2-3
V gene: TRBV11-2
D gene: NA
clone size: NA
CDR3 DNA: TGTGCCAGCGGACGCCCGGGGCGGGGAAGCACAGATACGCAGTATTTT
CDR3 protein: CASGRPGRGSTDTQYF

J gene: TRBJ1-5
V gene: TRBV18
D gene: NA
clone size: NA
CDR3 DNA: TGTGCCAGCTCACCCTATGGGGACTATAGCAATCAGCCCCAGCATTTT
CDR3 protein: CASSPYGDYSNQPQHF

J gene: TRBJ2-2
V gene: TRBV11-2
D gene: TRBD2
clone size: NA
CDR3 DNA: TGTGCCAGCAAGAGACTAGCGGGAGCCGGGGAGCTGTTTTTT
CDR3 protein: CASKRLAGAGELFF

J gene: TRBJ1-2
V gene: TRBV19
D gene: NA
clone size: NA
CDR3 DNA: TGTGCCAGTATATCCCGCGGAGAGGCATCTGGCTACACCTTC
CDR3 protein: CASISRGEASGYTF

J gene: TRBJ2-7
V gene: TRBV28
D gene: TRBD2
clone size: NA
CDR3 DNA: TGTGCCAGCAGCCGGCTACGGGGGACTAGCGGGCAATACGAGCAGTACTTC
CDR3 protein: CASSRLRGTSGQYEQYF

J gene: TRBJ2-1
V gene: TRBV19
D gene: TRBD2
clone size: NA
CDR3 DNA: TGTGCCAGTAGTATATTTGCTAGCGGGAGGCCGCCAAGCAATGAGCAGTTCTTC
CDR3 protein: CASSIFASGRPPSNEQFF

J gene: TRBJ2-3
V gene: TRBV21-1
D gene: NA
clone size: NA
CDR3 DNA: TGTGCCTGCCCTAGAGATACGCAGTATTTT
CDR3 protein: CACPRDTQYF

J gene: TRBJ2-7
V gene: TRBV11-2
D gene: TRBD1
clone size: NA
CDR3 DNA: TGTGCCAGCAGCTTTGACAGGGCGAGCCCCTACGAGCAGTACTTC
CDR3 protein: CASSFDRASPYEQYF

J gene: TRBJ2-1
V gene: TRBV5-1
D gene: NA
clone size: once
CDR3 DNA: TGCGCCAGCAGCCCCCCATTCAGCTCCTACAATGAGCAGTTCTTC
CDR3 protein: CASSPPFSSYNEQFF

J gene: TRBJ2-3
V gene: TRBV11-2
D gene: NA
clone size: NA
CDR3 DNA: TGTGCCAGCAGCTTAGATCGGGTAGACACGCAGTATTTT
CDR3 protein: CASSLDRVDTQYF

J gene: TRBJ1-2
V gene: TRBV30
D gene: NA
clone size: few
CDR3 DNA: TGTGCCTGGAGTGTTTCGCTCAGCTATGGCTACACCTTC
CDR3 protein: CAWSVSLSYGYTF

J gene: TRBJ2-1
V gene: TRBV29-1
D gene: TRBD2
clone size: NA
CDR3 DNA: TGCAGCGTTAAAAGCGGGAGCGGTAGTGAGCAGTTCTTC
CDR3 protein: CSVKSGSGSEQFF

J gene: TRBJ2-6
V gene: TRBV11-3
D gene: NA
clone size: NA
CDR3 DNA: TGTGCCAGCAGCTTCCGGGGACACTCCTCTGGGGCCAACGTCCTGACTTTC
CDR3 protein: CASSFRGHSSGANVLTF

J gene: TRBJ2-3
V gene: TRBV11-2
D gene: TRBD1
clone size: NA
CDR3 DNA: TGTGCCAGCAGCTGGGGACAGGGGGCAGTACACACAGATACGCAGTATTTT
CDR3 protein: CASSWGQGAVHTDTQYF

J gene: TRBJ2-1
V gene: TRBV19
D gene: TRBD1
clone size: NA
CDR3 DNA: TGTGCCAGTAGTATAGCCAAAACAGGGGTCAAGCAGTTCTTC
CDR3 protein: CASSIAKTGVKQFF

J gene: TRBJ1-6
V gene: TRBV28
D gene: NA
clone size: once
CDR3 DNA: TGTGCCAGCAGTTCCCTGAGGGGGTCCCGGTCACCCCTCCACTTT
CDR3 protein: CASSSLRGSRSPLHF

J gene: TRBJ1-5
V gene: TRBV29-1
D gene: NA
clone size: NA
CDR3 DNA: TGCAGCGTCCTGGACAGAGGGCGATGGGCCCAGCATTTT
CDR3 protein: CSVLDRGRWAQHF

J gene: TRBJ1-1
V gene: TRBV27
D gene: NA
clone size: NA
CDR3 DNA: TGTGCCAGCACCCCTCGTCCGGGAAACACTGAAGCTTTCTTT
CDR3 protein: CASTPRPGNTEAFF

J gene: TRBJ2-4
V gene: TRBV5-8
D gene: NA
clone size: NA
CDR3 DNA: TGTGCCAGCAGCTCGGGGGGACAGGCCCGAGCCAAAAACATTCAGTACTTC
CDR3 protein: CASSSGGQARAKNIQYF

J gene: TRBJ1-1
V gene: TRBV7-9
D gene: NA
clone size: NA
CDR3 DNA: TGTGCCAGCAGCTTTTCGCTCGGGGACACTGAAGCTTTCTTT
CDR3 protein: CASSFSLGDTEAFF

J gene: TRBJ2-7
V gene: TRBV11-2
D gene: TRBD2
clone size: NA
CDR3 DNA: TGTGCCAGCAGCCGACTAGCGGCTAGCTCCTACGAGCAGTACTTC
CDR3 protein: CASSRLAASSYEQYF

J gene: TRBJ2-2
V gene: TRBV6-5
D gene: NA
clone size: few
CDR3 DNA: TGTGCCAGCAGTTACCTCTCGAACACCGGGGAGCTGTTTTTT
CDR3 protein: CASSYLSNTGELFF

J gene: TRBJ2-7
V gene: TRBV11-2
D gene: TRBD1
clone size: NA
CDR3 DNA: TGTGCCAGCAGCTCCCGGGACAGGGGGTACGAGCAGTACTTC
CDR3 protein: CASSSRDRGYEQYF

J gene: TRBJ2-1
V gene: TRBV14
D gene: NA
clone size: many
CDR3 DNA: TGTGCCAGCAGCCAAGACATCTACAATGAGCAGTTCTTC
CDR3 protein: CASSQDIYNEQFF

J gene: TRBJ2-2
V gene: TRBV27
D gene: NA
clone size: NA
CDR3 DNA: TGTGCCAGCAGGACAGCGAGCGGGGAGCTGTTTTTT
CDR3 protein: CASRTASGELFF

J gene: TRBJ2-2
V gene: TRBV7-2
D gene: NA
clone size: NA
CDR3 DNA: TGTGCCAGCAGCTCCAGGGGCTACACCGGGGAGCTGTTTTTT
CDR3 protein: CASSSRGYTGELFF

J gene: TRBJ1-2
V gene: TRBV5-1
D gene: TRBD1
clone size: NA
CDR3 DNA: TGCGCCAGCAGCCAGGGGGGCGCAGGGACTGGCTACACCTTC
CDR3 protein: CASSQGGAGTGYTF

J gene: TRBJ1-6
V gene: TRBV9
D gene: TRBD1
clone size: NA
CDR3 DNA: TGTGCCAGCAGCCCCGCCGGGACAGGGGGCAATTCACCCCTCCACTTT
CDR3 protein: CASSPAGTGGNSPLHF

J gene: TRBJ1-2
V gene: TRBV7-2
D gene: TRBD1
clone size: NA
CDR3 DNA: TGTGCCAGCAGCTCAGGGGGGCGGTGGGGCTACACCTTC
CDR3 protein: CASSSGGRWGYTF

J gene: TRBJ2-7
V gene: TRBV11-2
D gene: TRBD2
clone size: NA
CDR3 DNA: TGTGCCAGCAGCTCAGGTTGGGGACTAGCGGCTTCCTACGAGCAGTACTTC
CDR3 protein: CASSSGWGLAASYEQYF

J gene: TRBJ2-2
V gene: TRBV5-1
D gene: TRBD1
clone size: NA
CDR3 DNA: TGCGCCACCAAATGGGGCGACAGGGACACCGGGGAGCTGTTTTTT
CDR3 protein: CATKWGDRDTGELFF

J gene: TRBJ2-1
V gene: TRBV4-2
D gene: NA
clone size: NA
CDR3 DNA: TGTGCCAGCAGCCAAAGAGCCGCCCCTAATGAGCAGTTCTTC
CDR3 protein: CASSQRAAPNEQFF

J gene: TRBJ2-5
V gene: TRBV11-2
D gene: TRBD2
clone size: once
CDR3 DNA: TGTGCCAGCAGCCCTTCGGAGCGGGGGCAAGAGACCCAGTACTTC
CDR3 protein: CASSPSERGQETQYF

J gene: TRBJ1-2
V gene: TRBV6-6
D gene: TRBD1
clone size: NA
CDR3 DNA: TGTGCCAGTGAGTTACAGGGGAACTATGGCTACACCTTC
CDR3 protein: CASELQGNYGYTF

J gene: TRBJ1-2
V gene: TRBV5-4
D gene: NA
clone size: NA
CDR3 DNA: TGTGCCAGCAGCTCGGCGGGGCGTTGGTATGGCTACACCTTC
CDR3 protein: CASSSAGRWYGYTF

J gene: TRBJ2-1
V gene: TRBV11-2
D gene: TRBD1
clone size: once
CDR3 DNA: TGTGCCAGCAGCGCGGGACAGGGGGATAGGGAGCAGTTCTTC
CDR3 protein: CASSAGQGDREQFF

J gene: TRBJ2-2
V gene: TRBV19
D gene: TRBD1
clone size: NA
CDR3 DNA: TGTGCCAGTAGCCTCTTGGACAGGGACACCGGGGAGCTGTTTTTT
CDR3 protein: CASSLLDRDTGELFF

J gene: TRBJ1-6
V gene: TRBV6-5
D gene: NA
clone size: NA
CDR3 DNA: TGTGCCAGCAGCATAACTTCACCCTCACCCCTCCACTTT
CDR3 protein: CASSITSPSPLHF